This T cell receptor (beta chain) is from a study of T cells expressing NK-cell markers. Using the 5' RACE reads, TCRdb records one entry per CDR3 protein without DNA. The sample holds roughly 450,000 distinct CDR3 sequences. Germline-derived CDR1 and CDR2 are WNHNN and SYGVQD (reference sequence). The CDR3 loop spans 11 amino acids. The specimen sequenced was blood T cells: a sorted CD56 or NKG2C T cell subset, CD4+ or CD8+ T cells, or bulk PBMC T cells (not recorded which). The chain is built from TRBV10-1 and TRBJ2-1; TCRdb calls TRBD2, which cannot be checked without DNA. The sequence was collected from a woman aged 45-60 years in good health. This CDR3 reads CASSGSGSSFF.